This T cell receptor beta chain was documented in a study of blood T cell repertoires in COVID-19. Overall study context: Acute and convalescent COVID-19 samples came from the United States, Italy and Spain.

The protocol was immunoSEQ multiplex PCR, while the TCRdb copy is restricted to in-frame clones and leaves out a portion. In the table there are around 63,000 clones, 72% of which are singletons. V gave up 0 bases and J gave up 5 bases, with 11 bases separating them. This CDR3 has 14 residues. Germline lookup yields CDR1 SGDLS and CDR2 YYNGEE. Sequencing was carried out using peripheral blood. V usage is TRBV9 and J usage is TRBJ2-5; D might be TRBD1 (7 bases). The source is a woman in her seventies with COVID-19, enrolled during active disease. Here the CDR3 reads CASSVEGAGETQYF. The CDR3 DNA reads as TGTGCCAGCAGCGTAGAGGGGGCGGGGGAGACCCAGTACTTC. Using reference TRBV9 and TRBJ2-5 for the parts outside the CDR3, the full variable domain is DSGVTQTPKHLITATGQRVTLRCSPRSGDLSVYWYQQSLDQGLQFLIQYYNGEERAKGNILERFSAQQFPDLHSELNLSSLELGDSALYFCASSVEGAGETQYFGPGTRLLVL.